Sequencing of this T cell receptor beta chain was carried out in a study of blood T cells in healthy people across ages. This clonotype was recorded a few times. Its antigen is currently unknown. Combining a sample-barcoded 5' primer with a J-beta primer mix, a second PCR ran for 7 to 11 cycles. Every sample produced at least 2.5 million CDR3-containing paired-end reads. MiXCR was run by TCRdb on the 5' RACE reads, yielding one entry per CDR3 protein. This repertoire shows about 1.8 million distinct CDR3 sequences, about 50% found once; its top ten account for 2.1%. Overall study results and limits: The unknown donor CMV status may have confounded expanded clonotype changes. When set beside aged donors, long-lived donors presented more naive CD4+ cells and higher diversity.

CDR3 length: 13 residues. Germline CDR1 and CDR2: DFQATT and SNEGSKA (reference sequence). This chain links TRBV20-1 with TRBJ2-4; 7 bases fit TRBD2. The sequence was obtained from a woman in her forties in good health. Sequencing used blood. The CDR3 protein is CSATGLVGDIQYF. The CDR3 region has the DNA TGCTCTGCTACCGGACTAGTGGGGGACATTCAGTACTTC.